This T cell receptor (beta chain) is from a study of blood T cell repertoires in COVID-19. Study at large: The origin of the acute and convalescent COVID-19 samples was the United States, Italy and Spain.

Under the authors' procedure: Nucleated cell number was recorded as an estimate derived from reference gene primer amplification. Method: immunoSEQ multiplex PCR; TCRdb's copy keeps in-frame clones and lacks some. The V and J calls and clone size are taken from that table; D and trimming were inferred from the DNA. There are about 250,000 clones in the sample; roughly 83% occur only once, and approximately 6.2% lies in the top ten. The CDR3 is 15 residues long. The ends lost 4 bases at V and 4 bases at J; junction bases unmatched: 6. CDR1 is SGHNT and CDR2 is YYREEE in the germline V gene (reference sequence). Seattle's cohort entered during active infection and was followed longitudinally.

Sequencing was performed on peripheral blood. V gene TRBV5-4 combines with J gene TRBJ1-2, with 11 bases that match TRBD1. The clonotype comes from a woman aged 80 or over with COVID-19, enrolled during active disease. This CDR3 reads CASSMGQGGTYGYTF. CDR3 DNA: TGTGCCAGCAGCATGGGACAGGGGGGGACCTATGGCTACACCTTC.